This T cell receptor (beta chain) was captured in a study of CD8+ T cells in alopecia areata. A single count supports this clone. As yet, its antigen is unknown. RNA was isolated and reverse transcribed to cDNA, the sequencing template. Generated by immunoSEQ multiplex PCR, the TCRdb table keeps only in-frame clones and is missing some. Here the sample spans fewer than 150,000 clones, over 60% being singletons. Points from the study as a whole: Sequencing of scalp samples also captures resident alphabeta T cells of normal skin. Relative to normal scalp, lesional scalp, especially alopecia totalis/universalis, showed higher clonality.

The sequenced material came from CD4+ T cells sorted from blood. The source of this sequence is a human donor in good health.

The CDR3 bases are TGTGCCAGCAGTTCGGCAGGGATAGCTAACTATGGCTACACCTTC. It encodes CASSSAGIANYGYTF. J is TRBJ1-2 and V is TRBV5-6; perhaps TRBD1 as D (5 bases). The germline CDR1 and CDR2 sequences are SGHDT and YYEEEE. V was pared by 5 bases and J by 0 bases, with 14 bases between. The CDR3 covers 15 residues.